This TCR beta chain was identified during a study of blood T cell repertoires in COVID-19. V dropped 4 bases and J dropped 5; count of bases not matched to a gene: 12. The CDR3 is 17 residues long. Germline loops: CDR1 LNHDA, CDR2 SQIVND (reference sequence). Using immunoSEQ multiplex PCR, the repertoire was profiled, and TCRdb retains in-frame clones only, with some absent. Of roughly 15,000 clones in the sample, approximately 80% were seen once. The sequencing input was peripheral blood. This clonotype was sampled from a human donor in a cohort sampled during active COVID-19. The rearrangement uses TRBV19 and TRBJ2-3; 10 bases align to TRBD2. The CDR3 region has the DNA TGTGCCAGTAGTAAAGTCGACCTAGCGGGGGCAGGAGATACGCAGTATTTT. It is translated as CASSKVDLAGAGDTQYF.